These T cell receptor beta chains were read from a single sample in a study of Graves' ophthalmopathy and Graves' hyperthyroidism. Via MiXCR, TCRdb re-called the multiplex PCR reads, giving one row per CDR3 protein. This sample has 400,000 to 450,000 distinct CDR3 sequences, with under 25% found just once. The sequencing sample was made of peripheral blood. Receptor source: a young woman with stable Graves' hyperthyroidism. Each CDR3 is given with its conserved first and last residue. D genes are given only for firm matches. Part of the rows lack a size; the others show once, few, many or a class for expanded clones.

TRBJ2-6 | NA | TRBV5-5 | many | CASSAYRVGANVLTF | TGTGCCAGCAGCGCATACAGGGTTGGGGCCAACGTCCTGACTTTC
TRBJ2-7 | NA | TRBV2 | NA | CASSDLTEILYEQYF | TGTGCCAGCAGTGACCTTACAGAGATTTTATACGAGCAGTACTTC
TRBJ2-5 | NA | TRBV12-3/TRBV12-4 | many | CASGPAGGQETQYF | TGTGCCAGCGGCCCCGCGGGTGGCCAAGAGACCCAGTACTTC
TRBJ2-7 | TRBD1 | TRBV11-1 | many | CASSRATNLLGQGNEQYF | TGTGCCAGCAGCCGCGCTACGAATTTACTTGGACAGGGCAACGAGCAGTACTTC
TRBJ2-7 | TRBD1 | TRBV19 | NA | CASSRRDRGADEQYF | TGTGCCAGTAGTCGCCGGGACAGGGGCGCAGACGAGCAGTACTTC
TRBJ2-5 | TRBD2 | TRBV27 | many | CASSLLAGYLETQYF | TGTGCCAGCAGTTTACTAGCGGGATATTTAGAGACCCAGTACTTC
TRBJ1-1 | NA | TRBV7-8 | many | CASSTDSGEAFF | TGTGCCAGCAGCACCGATTCAGGAGAAGCTTTCTTT
TRBJ2-6 | NA | TRBV5-1 | once | CASSSRGGGASGANVLTF | TGCGCCAGCAGCTCCAGGGGAGGGGGCGCTTCTGGGGCCAACGTCCTGACTTTC
TRBJ1-2 | NA | TRBV28 | many | CASTSGDYGYTF | TGTGCCAGCACATCGGGGGACTATGGCTACACCTTC
TRBJ2-7 | TRBD2 | TRBV6-5 | many | CASSYTRTSGSYEQYF | TGTGCCAGCAGTTACACCAGGACTAGCGGAAGCTACGAGCAGTACTTC
TRBJ1-1 | NA | TRBV7-2 | NA | CASSLLAGAFF | TGTGCCAGCAGCCTTTTGGCTGGAGCTTTCTTT
TRBJ2-5 | NA | TRBV20-1 | many | CSARVPGGQETQYF | TGCAGTGCTAGAGTACCAGGGGGGCAAGAGACCCAGTACTTC
TRBJ2-7 | NA | TRBV20-1 | many | CSARAASDYEQYF | TGCAGTGCTAGAGCAGCTAGCGACTACGAGCAGTACTTC
TRBJ1-2 | TRBD1 | TRBV18 | many | CASSETGTHGYTF | TGTGCCAGCTCGGAGACAGGGACACATGGCTACACCTTC
TRBJ2-5 | NA | TRBV19 | many | CASSMQRSETQYF | TGTGCCAGTAGTATGCAAAGATCAGAGACCCAGTACTTC
TRBJ1-1 | NA | TRBV30 | many | CAWRVNTEAFF | TGTGCCTGGAGGGTGAACACTGAAGCTTTCTTT
TRBJ2-7 | TRBD2 | TRBV11-3 | many | CASSLDPSGPYEQYF | TGTGCCAGCAGCTTAGATCCTAGCGGGCCCTACGAGCAGTACTTC
TRBJ1-6 | NA | TRBV20-1 | many | CSAIPQGRSHNSPLHF | TGCAGTGCTATCCCCCAGGGAAGGAGTCATAATTCACCCCTCCACTTT
TRBJ2-5 | NA | TRBV12-3/TRBV12-4 | few | CASSYTGPSGTQYF | TGTGCCAGCAGTTATACCGGACCATCCGGGACCCAGTACTTC
TRBJ2-7 | NA | TRBV11-1 | many | CASSLGWGANQKTYEQYF | TGTGCCAGCAGCTTAGGGTGGGGCGCAAATCAAAAGACCTACGAGCAGTACTTC
TRBJ1-5 | NA | TRBV6-4 | many | CASSELSGRQPQHF | TGTGCCAGCAGTGAGCTTTCGGGCAGACAGCCCCAGCATTTT
TRBJ2-7 | NA | TRBV30 | many | CAWSVLGGRHEQYF | TGTGCCTGGAGTGTCTTAGGGGGGCGCCACGAGCAGTACTTC
TRBJ1-1 | NA | TRBV12-3/TRBV12-4 | many | CATAPGHTFF | TGTGCCACCGCCCCGGGACACACTTTCTTT
TRBJ2-5 | NA | TRBV4-3 | many | CASSQDRPGAGETQYF | TGCGCCAGCAGCCAAGATCGCCCGGGAGCGGGAGAGACCCAGTACTTC
TRBJ2-2 | TRBD1 | TRBV12-3/TRBV12-4 | few | CASSDWTGMNTGELFF | TGTGCCAGCAGTGACTGGACAGGGATGAACACCGGGGAGCTGTTTTTT
TRBJ1-1 | NA | TRBV11-2 | NA | CASSQGGWWGVRMNTEAFF | TGTGCCAGCAGTCAAGGAGGGTGGTGGGGTGTGCGAATGAACACTGAAGCTTTCTTT
TRBJ1-2 | NA | TRBV15 | many | CATSRDPTDYGYTF | TGTGCCACCAGCAGAGATCCGACCGACTATGGCTACACCTTC
TRBJ1-5 | NA | TRBV25-1 | many | CASSDDSGDHQPQHF | TGTGCCAGCAGTGACGACTCGGGGGATCATCAGCCCCAGCATTTT
TRBJ2-5 | NA | TRBV12-3/TRBV12-4 | NA | CASSLRVLDRVQETKYF | TGTGCCAGCAGTTTAAGGGTCTTGGACCGCGTCCAAGAGACCAAGTACTTC
TRBJ2-7 | NA | TRBV6-1 | NA | CASSPSAEQYF | TGTGCCAGCAGCCCCTCGGCCGAGCAGTACTTC
TRBJ2-2 | TRBD1 | TRBV6-2/TRBV6-3 | many | CASSPDRSSAPNTGELFF | TGTGCCAGCAGTCCGGACAGGTCGAGCGCTCCGAACACCGGGGAGCTGTTTTTT
TRBJ2-7 | TRBD2 | TRBV29-1 | many | CSPRFLREPIHEQYF | TGCAGCCCCCGATTTTTGCGGGAGCCCATCCACGAGCAGTACTTC
TRBJ1-1 | NA | TRBV2 | many | CASSEEVGGNTEAFF | TGTGCCAGCAGTGAAGAGGTGGGGGGGAACACTGAAGCTTTCTTT
TRBJ2-7 | NA | TRBV6-2/TRBV6-3 | many | CASSYEQSSGYEQYF | TGTGCCAGCAGTTACGAGCAATCCTCGGGATACGAGCAGTACTTC
TRBJ1-1 | NA | TRBV24-1 | many | CATSKDGAVTEAFF | TGTGCCACCAGTAAAGACGGGGCGGTCACTGAAGCTTTCTTT
TRBJ2-7 | NA | TRBV27 | many | CASRMLNSYEQYF | TGTGCCAGCAGAATGCTGAACTCCTACGAGCAGTACTTC
TRBJ1-2 | TRBD1 | TRBV5-1 | once | CASSSDRGGGYTF | TGCGCCAGCAGCTCCGACAGGGGAGGTGGCTACACCTTC
TRBJ2-5 | NA | TRBV6-1 | many | CASSMDQETQYF | TGTGCCAGCAGTATGGATCAAGAGACCCAGTACTTC
TRBJ2-4 | TRBD1 | TRBV6-2/TRBV6-3 | many | CASSLQGTITKNIQYF | TGTGCCAGCAGTTTACAGGGGACGATAACCAAAAACATTCAGTACTTC
TRBJ2-3 | NA | TRBV27 | NA | CASSLFPDTQYF | TGTGCCAGCAGTTTATTCCCAGATACGCAGTATTTT
TRBJ2-7 | NA | TRBV12-5 | many | CASGLNYQVAYEQYF | TGTGCTAGTGGTTTGAACTACCAGGTTGCCTACGAGCAGTACTTC